The present entry profiles one TCR beta chain with its context. This sample is part of a study of blood T cell repertoires in COVID-19. Across the study: Samples taken during acute and convalescent COVID-19 were collected in the United States, Italy and Spain. The cDNA or gDNA used as material had been derived from T cells, B-cell-depleted T cells, or PBMCs.

In the authors' workflow: The authors estimated nucleated cell counts from reference gene primer amplification. Profiled with immunoSEQ multiplex PCR; TCRdb holds only in-frame clones, not every one. That table supplies the V and J calls and clone size; D and trimming were determined from the DNA. This table has under 65,000 clones, 75% to 90% appearing once. Germline V gene lookup returns CDR1 SGHAT and CDR2 FQDESV (reference sequence). The CDR3 has 16 amino acids. The trim removed 2 bases at V and 4 bases at J, leaving 9 bases unmatched. The gene calls are TRBV11-1 and TRBJ2-5; 8 positions agree with TRBD1. The sequence was collected from a man aged 60-69 years with acute or convalescent COVID-19. Input material: peripheral blood. This CDR3 reads CASSLRGRGHGETQYF. The CDR3 nucleotides read TGTGCCAGCAGCTTAAGGGGCAGGGGGCATGGAGAGACCCAGTACTTC.